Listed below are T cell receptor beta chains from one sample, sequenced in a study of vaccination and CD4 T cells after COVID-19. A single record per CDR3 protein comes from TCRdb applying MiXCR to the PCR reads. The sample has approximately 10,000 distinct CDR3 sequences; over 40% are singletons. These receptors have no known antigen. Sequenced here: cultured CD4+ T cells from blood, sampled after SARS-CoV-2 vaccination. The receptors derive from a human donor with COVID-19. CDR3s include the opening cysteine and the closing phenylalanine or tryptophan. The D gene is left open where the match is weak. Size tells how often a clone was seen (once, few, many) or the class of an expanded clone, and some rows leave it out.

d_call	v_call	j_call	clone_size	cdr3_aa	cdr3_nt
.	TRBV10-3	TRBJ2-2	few	CAINQGPGELFF	TGTGCCATCAACCAGGGACCCGGGGAGCTGTTTTTT
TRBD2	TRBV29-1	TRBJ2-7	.	CSVDGGGTYEQYF	TGCAGCGTTGATGGGGGGGGTACCTACGAGCAGTACTTC
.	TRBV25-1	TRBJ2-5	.	CASSEVRGWEETQYF	TGTGCCAGCAGTGAAGTGCGGGGATGGGAAGAGACCCAGTACTTC
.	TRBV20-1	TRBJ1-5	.	CSATPGGEGNQPQHF	TGCAGTGCGACACCCGGGGGCGAGGGCAATCAGCCCCAGCATTTT
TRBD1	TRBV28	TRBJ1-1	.	CASRSPDREAPYGAFF	TGTGCCAGCCGATCCCCGGACAGGGAAGCCCCGTACGGAGCTTTCTTT
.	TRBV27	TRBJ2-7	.	CASSLSPGSIRYEQYF	TGTGCCAGCAGTTTATCACCAGGGAGTATAAGGTACGAGCAGTACTTC
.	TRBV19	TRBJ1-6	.	CASTPIPGLKNSPLHF	TGTGCCAGTACGCCCATACCGGGATTGAAGAATTCACCCCTCCACTTT
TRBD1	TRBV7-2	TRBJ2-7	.	CASSLRQGFYEQYF	TGTGCCAGCAGCTTACGACAGGGATTCTACGAGCAGTACTTC
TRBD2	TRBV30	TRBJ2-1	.	CAWHPGLAVNEQFF	TGTGCCTGGCACCCCGGACTAGCGGTGAATGAGCAGTTCTTC
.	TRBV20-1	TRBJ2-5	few	CSARDMLRGTQETQYF	TGCAGTGCTAGAGATATGCTCCGGGGAACTCAAGAGACCCAGTACTTC
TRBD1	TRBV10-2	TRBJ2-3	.	CASYIGTASTDTQYF	TGCGCCAGTTATATAGGGACAGCTAGCACAGATACGCAGTATTTT
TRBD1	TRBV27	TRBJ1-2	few	CASSYDRGPNYGYTF	TGTGCCAGCAGTTACGACAGGGGGCCTAACTATGGCTACACCTTC
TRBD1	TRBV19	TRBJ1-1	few	CATLPDRGVMNTEAFF	TGTGCCACACTCCCCGACAGGGGGGTAATGAACACTGAAGCTTTCTTT
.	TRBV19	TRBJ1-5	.	CASSPTPQGNQPQHF	TGTGCCAGTAGCCCGACACCGCAAGGCAATCAGCCCCAGCATTTT
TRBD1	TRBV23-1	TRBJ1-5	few	CASRQGFPNQPQHF	TGCGCCAGTCGACAGGGCTTCCCCAATCAGCCCCAGCATTTT
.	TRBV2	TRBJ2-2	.	CASSVMGGPNTGELFF	TGCGCCAGCAGTGTCATGGGGGGTCCGAACACCGGGGAGCTGTTTTTT
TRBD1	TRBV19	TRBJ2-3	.	CASSLTGGADTQYF	TGTGCCAGTAGTCTTACAGGGGGCGCAGATACGCAGTATTTT
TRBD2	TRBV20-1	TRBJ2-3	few	CSAKRFGTSGSDTQYF	TGCAGTGCTAAACGATTCGGGACTAGCGGGTCAGATACGCAGTATTTT
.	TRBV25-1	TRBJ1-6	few	CASSEKTPGPIDSPLHF	TGTGCCAGCAGTGAAAAAACCCCGGGCCCCATTGATTCACCCCTCCACTTT
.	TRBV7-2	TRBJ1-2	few	CASSLAHGGAPGNYGYTF	TGTGCCAGCAGCTTAGCACACGGGGGTGCCCCTGGGAACTATGGCTACACCTTC